This T cell receptor beta chain was identified during a study of shared clonotypes between healthy human individuals (TCRdb year 2020). General notes on the study: The cohort included a few men and a couple of women between 18 and 49 years of age. For each donor, CD4 naive and CD4 memory were each run on three plates, CD8 naive on two plates, and CD8 memory on one plate. Blood TCR repertoires of several healthy adults were deeply sequenced to estimate repertoire size and the extent of clonotype sharing between individuals. Different laboratories and diverse techniques were used to prepare libraries and sequence TCR repertoires, to increase sequencing depth and limit assay-specific biases. Between about 0.85 and 9.5 billion PBMCs per donor were obtained by leukapheresis.

Using the deep immunoSEQ assay, multiplex PCR amplified TCR CDR3 regions from genomic DNA. Extracted genomic DNA from each cell subset was spread evenly across all wells of several immunoSEQ 96-well plates, with each plate serving as a replicate. Each replicate PCR for sorted subsets received 150 to 250 ng genomic DNA, equal to 28,000 or so T cell genomes. Purified libraries were quantified with a Qubit 3.0 fluorometer, sized on a Bioanalyzer 2100, and re-quantified with the KAPA Library Quantification kit. A separate single-read 150-cycle Illumina NextSeq 550 flow cell was used to sequence each immunoSEQ 96-well plate. The study's processing was this. Because the immunoSEQ output included only junctional sequences and no quality scores, the filtering could not be the same as the filtering used for full-length reads. Sequences were annotated with PyIR, a Python wrapper for IgBLAST v1.9, and V/J genes and CDR3 were assigned using IMGT germline references. Reads were filtered out if the reads had weak V/J assignments (E-value above 1e-6), no CDR3, stop codons, out-of-frame junctions, or ambiguous translated residues. V3J clonotypes were defined by identical inferred V gene, J gene, and CDR3 amino acid sequence. Percentage overlap between repertoires was computed as shared unique clonotypes divided by the size of the smaller repertoire. Richness of each repertoire was evaluated using RTK rarefaction, the Chao1 estimator, and Recon v2.1 estimates of unobserved clonotypes. Generation probabilities were computed with OLGA for all TCRbeta clonotypes obtained by the gDNA method from several donors. TCRdb took over this immuneACCESS table, retaining in-frame rearrangements with V and J assigned. Such tables are incomplete; in checked studies, under half of the missing clones stem from an unresolved V gene, and the remainder is unexplained. The V and J calls and clone size are taken from that table; D and trimming were inferred from the DNA. The sample data list over a million clones, and approximately 80% of these were observed just once. Of the sample, 0.6% to 0.7% is held by the ten largest clones.

Donors were healthy HIV-negative adults with no recently reported acute infections or vaccinations. Every donor was a Caucasian adult living in Nashville, Tennessee, USA. Magnetic negative selection was used to enrich CD4+ T cells, after which naive cells were positively selected on CD45RA and the negative fraction became the memory subset. Blood was obtained by leukapheresis, after which PBMCs were separated by Ficoll-Histopaque density gradient centrifugation and cryopreserved in liquid nitrogen vapor phase. Analytical flow cytometry was used to check the purity and quantity of every magnetically sorted T cell population. Each sorted fraction had its genomic DNA isolated and then quantified by UV absorbance on a Nanodrop 2000c. On this clone: No cognate antigen has been identified for it. One base away there is no much larger clone; base qualities are not given.

The V end gives up 2 bases and the J end 5 bases, leaving 8 bases in the junction not matched to a gene. There are 15 amino acids in the CDR3, from cysteine to phenylalanine inclusive. Just the 45-base CDR3 DNA is kept, in frame starting at base 1. Reading the germline V gene gives CDR1 MNHEY and CDR2 SVGAGI. Results and caveats for the whole study, not just this receptor: The genetic and exposure-history diversity represented was limited by the small number of donors. Sampling was restricted to blood, and TCR repertoires in tissues likely differ from the TCR repertoires found in blood. Incomplete sequencing was indicated by rarefaction of sorted-subset datasets, despite the large sequencing depth. About 4.5% of naive CD4, 3% to 4% of naive CD8, around 2.3% of memory CD4, and approximately 0.39% of memory CD8 clonotypes were shared across several donors. Estimated clonotype richness was generally larger for naive than for memory subsets. Based on pairwise subsampling, the degree of clonotype sharing among donors was expected to be affected by sequencing depth. Clonotypes shared by all four sorted-subset donors showed higher generation probabilities than non-shared clonotypes.

This receptor was obtained from a man between 18 and 29 years old in good health. Some clones in this sample may be carry-over from other donors' samples. The chain is encoded by TRBV6-5 joined to TRBJ1-1, and 7 junctional nucleotides match TRBD1. The source material was memory CD4+ T cells from PBMCs. The label giving this sample's cell subset or site can be read as: CD45RA-negative fraction. The CDR3 protein sequence reads: CASSYQPTTGTEAFF. Read as DNA, the sequence is TGTGCCAGCAGTTACCAACCTACGACAGGGACTGAAGCTTTCTTT.